Sequencing of this TCR beta chain was carried out in a study of control samples from healthy donors and cancer patients. Using immunoSEQ multiplex PCR, the repertoire was profiled, and TCRdb retains in-frame clones only, with some absent. The table lists tens of thousands of clones, about 82% of them singletons, with about 5% in the top ten. Germline V CDR1 and CDR2: MNHEY, SVGAGI. V lost 11 bases and J lost 4, with 12 bases in between. The CDR3 extends over 12 amino acids. Only a few counts were recorded for this clone. The chain is built from TRBV6-5 and TRBJ1-3, with unresolved D. The sequence was collected from a man in his forties in good health. Sequencing was carried out using blood. CDR3 sequence reads: CAGPVSGNTIYF. CDR3 sequence (DNA): TGTGCCGGGCCGGTATCCGGAAACACCATATATTTT.